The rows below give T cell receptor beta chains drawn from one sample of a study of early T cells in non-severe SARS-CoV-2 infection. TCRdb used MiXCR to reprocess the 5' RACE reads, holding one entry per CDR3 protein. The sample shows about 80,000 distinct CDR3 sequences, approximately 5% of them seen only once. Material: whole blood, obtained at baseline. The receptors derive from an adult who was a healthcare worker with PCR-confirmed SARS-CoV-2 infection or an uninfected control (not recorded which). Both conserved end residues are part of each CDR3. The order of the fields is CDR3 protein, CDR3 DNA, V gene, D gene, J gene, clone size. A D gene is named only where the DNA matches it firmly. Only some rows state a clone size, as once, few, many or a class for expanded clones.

CDR3: CASSTGTTYGEQFF
DNA: TGCGCCAGCAGTACCGGGACTACTTACGGTGAGCAGTTCTTC
V: TRBV10-1
D: TRBD2
J: TRBJ2-1
size: NA

CDR3: CASSYSREHGNTIYF
DNA: TGTGCCAGCAGTTACTCGCGGGAGCACGGAAACACCATATATTTT
V: TRBV6-5
D: NA
J: TRBJ1-3
size: many

CDR3: CASREGRRNQPQHF
DNA: TGTGCCAGCAGGGAAGGACGCCGCAATCAGCCCCAGCATTTT
V: TRBV7-9
D: NA
J: TRBJ1-5
size: few

CDR3: CSVRTGRAFF
DNA: TGCAGCGTTAGGACTGGCAGAGCTTTCTTT
V: TRBV29-1
D: NA
J: TRBJ1-1
size: many

CDR3: CASSLQRASYNEQFF
DNA: TGTGCCAGCAGCCTGCAGCGGGCCTCCTACAATGAGCAGTTCTTC
V: TRBV5-6
D: NA
J: TRBJ2-1
size: few

CDR3: CASSPRGQGRWQPQHF
DNA: TGTGCCAGCAGTCCCAGGGGACAGGGTAGGTGGCAGCCCCAGCATTTT
V: TRBV6-5
D: TRBD1
J: TRBJ1-5
size: many

CDR3: CASRLGQGETGELFF
DNA: TGTGCCAGCAGGCTGGGACAGGGGGAAACCGGGGAGCTGTTTTTT
V: TRBV6-6
D: TRBD1
J: TRBJ2-2
size: NA

CDR3: CATSEEYNEQFF
DNA: TGTGCCACCAGTGAAGAATACAATGAGCAGTTCTTC
V: TRBV24-1
D: NA
J: TRBJ2-1
size: many

CDR3: CASSVADTQYF
DNA: TGTGCCAGCAGTGTAGCAGATACGCAGTATTTT
V: TRBV27
D: NA
J: TRBJ2-3
size: many

CDR3: CATSTTFGTRDYEQYF
DNA: TGTGCCACCAGCACCACATTTGGGACGCGGGACTACGAGCAGTACTTC
V: TRBV15
D: NA
J: TRBJ2-7
size: many

CDR3: CAAMGQGYEQYF
DNA: TGTGCCGCAATGGGACAGGGCTACGAGCAGTACTTC
V: TRBV25-1
D: TRBD1
J: TRBJ2-7
size: many

CDR3: CASSGLNNEQFF
DNA: TGTGCCAGCAGCGGGCTAAATAATGAGCAGTTCTTC
V: TRBV7-9
D: NA
J: TRBJ2-1
size: NA

CDR3: CASSLARAGGLSRSTNEKLFF
DNA: TGTGCCAGCAGCTTGGCACGGGCAGGGGGCCTATCCCGGTCAACTAATGAAAAACTGTTTTTT
V: TRBV5-6
D: TRBD1
J: TRBJ1-4
size: NA

CDR3: CASSLGLYNEQFF
DNA: TGTGCCAGCAGCTTAGGACTGTACAATGAGCAGTTCTTC
V: TRBV11-2
D: NA
J: TRBJ2-1
size: many

CDR3: CASSQRPPTSGREEQFF
DNA: TGCGCCAGCAGCCAAAGGCCACCCACTAGCGGGAGGGAGGAGCAGTTCTTC
V: TRBV4-1
D: TRBD2
J: TRBJ2-1
size: NA